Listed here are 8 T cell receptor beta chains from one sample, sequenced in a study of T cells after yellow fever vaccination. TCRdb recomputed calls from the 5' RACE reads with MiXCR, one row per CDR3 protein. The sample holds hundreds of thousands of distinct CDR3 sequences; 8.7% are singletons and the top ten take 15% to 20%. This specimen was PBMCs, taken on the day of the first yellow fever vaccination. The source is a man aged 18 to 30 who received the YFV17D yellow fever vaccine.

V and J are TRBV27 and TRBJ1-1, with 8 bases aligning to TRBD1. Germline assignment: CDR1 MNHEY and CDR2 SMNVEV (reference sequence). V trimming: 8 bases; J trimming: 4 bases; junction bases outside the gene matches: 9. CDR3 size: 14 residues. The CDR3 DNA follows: TGTGCCAGCGGAATAACAGGGGGGGCCACTGAAGCTTTCTTT. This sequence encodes CASGITGGATEAFF.

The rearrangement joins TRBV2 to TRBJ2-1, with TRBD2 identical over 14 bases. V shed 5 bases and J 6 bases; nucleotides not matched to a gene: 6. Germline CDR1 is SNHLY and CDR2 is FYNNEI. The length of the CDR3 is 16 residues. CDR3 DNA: TGTGCCAGCAGTCGCCCGACTAGCGGGGGGGCCAATGAGCAGTTCTTC. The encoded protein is CASSRPTSGGANEQFF.

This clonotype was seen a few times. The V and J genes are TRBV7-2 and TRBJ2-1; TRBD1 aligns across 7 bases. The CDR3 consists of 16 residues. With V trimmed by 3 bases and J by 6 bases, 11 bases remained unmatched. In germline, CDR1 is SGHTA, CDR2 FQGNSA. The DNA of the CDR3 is TGTGCCAGCAGCTTCTACAGGGGTTCCGCTTTCAATGAGCAGTTCTTC. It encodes CASSFYRGSAFNEQFF.

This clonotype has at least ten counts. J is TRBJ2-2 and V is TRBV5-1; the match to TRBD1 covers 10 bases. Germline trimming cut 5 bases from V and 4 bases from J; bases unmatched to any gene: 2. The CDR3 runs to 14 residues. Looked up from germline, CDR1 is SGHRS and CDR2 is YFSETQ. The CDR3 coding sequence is TGCGCCAGCAGTCGGGACAGGGGCACCGGGGAGCTGTTTTTT. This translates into CASSRDRGTGELFF.

CDR3 bases: TGTGCCAGCAGCCGTCCGGGACAGGGTCATGAAAAACTGTTTTTT. This encodes CASSRPGQGHEKLFF. This chain uses TRBV7-9 with TRBJ1-4; 9 nucleotides align to TRBD1. CDR1 and CDR2 (germline): SEHNR, FQNEAQ (reference sequence). The CDR3 extends over 15 amino acids. V shed 5 bases, J shed 6 bases, and the junction held 7 bases outside the gene matches.

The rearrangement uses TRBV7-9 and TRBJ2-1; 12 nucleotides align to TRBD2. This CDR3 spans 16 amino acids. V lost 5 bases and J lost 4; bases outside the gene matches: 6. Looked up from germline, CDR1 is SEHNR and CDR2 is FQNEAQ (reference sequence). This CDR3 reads CASSPTSGGPYNEQFF. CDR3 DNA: TGTGCCAGCAGCCCGACTAGCGGGGGACCATACAATGAGCAGTTCTTC.

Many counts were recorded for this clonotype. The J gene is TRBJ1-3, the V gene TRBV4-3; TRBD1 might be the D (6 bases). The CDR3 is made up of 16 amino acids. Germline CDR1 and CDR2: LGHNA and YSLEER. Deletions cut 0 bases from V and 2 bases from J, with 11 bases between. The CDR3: CASSQDTGPAGNTIYF. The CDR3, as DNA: TGCGCCAGCAGCCAAGATACAGGGCCGGCTGGAAACACCATATATTTT.

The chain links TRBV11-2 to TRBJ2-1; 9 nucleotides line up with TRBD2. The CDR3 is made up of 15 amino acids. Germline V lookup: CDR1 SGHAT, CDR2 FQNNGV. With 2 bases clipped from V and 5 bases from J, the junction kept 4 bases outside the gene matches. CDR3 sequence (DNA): TGTGCCAGCAGCTTACTAGCGGGGCCTAACAATGAGCAGTTCTTC. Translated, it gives CASSLLAGPNNEQFF. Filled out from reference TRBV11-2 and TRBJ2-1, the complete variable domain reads EAGVAQSPRYKIIEKRQSVAFWCNPISGHATLYWYQQILGQGPKLLIQFQNNGVVDDSQLPKDRFSAERLKGVDSTLKIQPAKLEDSAVYLCASSLLAGPNNEQFFGPGTRLTVL.